These 10 T cell receptor beta chains were sequenced from one sample in a study of identical twins. Using its own MiXCR run on the 5' RACE reads, TCRdb lists one record per CDR3 protein. This sample has under 1 million distinct CDR3 sequences; 9% to 15% occur once, and the top ten carry around 1.5%. Another study also made use of these data, one on yellow fever vaccine responses in identical twins.

Sample: PBMCs. The receptors were gathered from a woman aged 18-29 years in good health.

V usage is TRBV12-3 or TRBV12-4 and J usage is TRBJ1-2; TRBD1 aligns across 11 bases. J lost 7 bases, V lost 10 bases, and 8 bases had no gene match. This CDR3 region has 13 residues. DNA for the CDR3: TGTGCCACCGTCGGACAGGGGGCGCGTGGCTACACCTTC. This sequence encodes CATVGQGARGYTF.

This clonotype was picked up many times. This sequence joins TRBV10-3 and TRBJ2-3, with D uncertain. The CDR3 loop spans 14 amino acids. Germline CDR1 ENHRY, CDR2 SYGVKD. V lost 6 bases to trimming and J lost 0 bases, with 10 bases between them. Written as DNA, the CDR3 is TGTGCCATCAGCCACCCCTCGAGCACAGATACGCAGTATTTT. Its translation: CAISHPSSTDTQYF.

A few counts support this clonotype. V is TRBV6-5 and J is TRBJ2-7; 9 nucleotides line up with TRBD2. CDR3 length: 15 amino acids. With 3 bases clipped from V and 3 bases from J, the junction kept 6 bases outside the gene matches. Germline assignment: CDR1 MNHEY and CDR2 SVGAGI. CDR3 coding DNA: TGTGCCAGCAGTTATGCTAGCGGGATTTTCTACGAGCAGTACTTC. Protein product: CASSYASGIFYEQYF.

Only one count was recorded for this clonotype. The genes are TRBV20-1 and TRBJ2-3; 10 bases agree with TRBD2. The CDR3 length is 15 residues. Germline-derived CDR1 and CDR2 are DFQATT and SNEGSKA (reference sequence). Germline trimming cut 5 bases from V and 9 bases from J; bases unmatched to any gene: 14. The DNA of the CDR3 is TGCAGTGCTCCGACTAGCGGGTCAGTCGGAGTAACGCAGTATTTT. Its protein is CSAPTSGSVGVTQYF.

The chain has TRBV20-1 and TRBJ2-7, with D possibly matching TRBD1 (6 bases). The length of the CDR3 is 14 residues. Between the trimmed V and J ends, which lost 5 bases and 4 bases, there was a span of 18 bases. Germline assignment: CDR1 DFQATT and CDR2 SNEGSKA (reference sequence). CDR3 residues: CSAERTALRYEQYV. CDR3 nucleotides: TGCAGTGCTGAGAGGACAGCCCTGAGGTACGAGCAGTACGTC.

The count of this clonotype is one. This chain uses TRBV6-1 with TRBJ2-7; 15 nucleotides line up with TRBD2. The V and J ends lost 6 bases and 2 bases, in that order; junction bases with no gene match: 5. Germline assignment: CDR1 MNHNS and CDR2 SASEGT. The CDR3 runs 16 residues. CDR3 loop: CASSTGTSGGTYEQYF. The CDR3 nucleotides read TGTGCCAGCAGCACCGGGACTAGCGGGGGGACCTACGAGCAGTACTTC.

A few counts support this clonotype. The V gene is TRBV4-1, the J gene TRBJ1-2, with 7 bases that match TRBD1. Germline trimming cut 1 base from V and 1 base from J; bases unmatched to any gene: 6. The CDR3 extends over 16 amino acids. Germline loops: CDR1 MGHRA, CDR2 YSYEKL. As DNA, the CDR3 is TGCGCCAGCAGCCAAGCTAGGGACAGCTTTAACTATGGCTACACCTTC. It specifies CASSQARDSFNYGYTF.

V is TRBV7-2 and J is TRBJ2-7; 8 bases are a match to TRBD2. Germline loops: CDR1 SGHTA, CDR2 FQGNSA. The CDR3 length is 15 residues. V was clipped by 5 bases and J by 4 bases; unmatched bases: 10. The DNA of the CDR3 is TGTGCCAGCAGCCCCTCGCGGGAGGCCGTATACGAGCAGTACTTC. This encodes CASSPSREAVYEQYF.

This clonotype was seen a handful of times. J is TRBJ2-5 and V is TRBV28, with D tentatively TRBD1 (6 bases). In germline, CDR1 is MDHEN, CDR2 SYDVKM. The CDR3 extends over 14 amino acids. V lost 6 bases and J lost 7, with 18 bases in between. The DNA for the CDR3 is TGTGCCAGCAGCCCGCCACAGGGAACGTCGACCCAGTACTTC. It encodes CASSPPQGTSTQYF.

The table lists this clonotype with a few counts. The chain couples TRBV4-2 to TRBJ2-6; D is unclear. The germline V gene encodes CDR1 LGHNA and CDR2 YNFKEQ. Trimming stripped 4 bases from V and 9 bases from J, with 13 bases between. The CDR3 has 14 residues. CDR3 in amino acids: CASSPGNAGNVLTF. CDR3 nucleotide sequence: TGTGCCAGCAGCCCAGGAAACGCAGGCAACGTCCTGACTTTC.